These 16 T cell receptor beta chains were all obtained from the same sample, sequenced in a study of T cell responses to AZD1222 COVID-19 vaccine. Generated by immunoSEQ multiplex PCR, the TCRdb table keeps only in-frame clones and is missing some. The sample lists 130,000 to 150,000 clones, around nine tenths occurring once. The sequenced sample was peripheral blood, obtained on day 0 of AZD1222 vaccination. These receptors were taken from an adult in good health.

On this clone: Other nucleotide sequences in the sample specify the same CDR3. CDR3: CASSFGSTDTQYF. The CDR3 bases are TGTGCCAGCAGTTTTGGGAGCACAGATACGCAGTATTTT. The chain uses TRBV12-3 or TRBV12-4 and TRBJ2-3; D gene ambiguous. The CDR3 has 13 amino acids. V was trimmed by 3 bases and J by 0 bases, leaving 4 bases between them.

The chain has TRBV18 and TRBJ1-4; a possible D gene is TRBD1 (6 bases). The CDR3 loop spans 13 amino acids. The germline V and J ends were trimmed by 10 bases and 6 bases, with 15 bases remaining between them. In germline, CDR1 is KGHSH, CDR2 LQKENI. The CDR3 region has the DNA TGTGCCACCCGCCGGGGGCTTCATGAAAAACTGTTTTTT. As protein: CATRRGLHEKLFF. The full variable domain, completed using reference TRBV18 and TRBJ1-4, is NAGVMQNPRHLVRRRGQEARLRCSPMKGHSHVYWYRQLPEEGLKFMVYLQKENIIDESGMPKERFSAEFPKEGPSILRIQQVVRGDSAAYFCATRRGLHEKLFFGSGTQLSVL.

Only a few counts were recorded for this clone. This rearrangement joins TRBV6-2 or TRBV6-3 to TRBJ2-7, with 7 bases that match TRBD2. Germline V gene lookup returns CDR1 MNHEY and CDR2 SVGEGT. The junction had 10 bases not matched to a gene; V was cut back by 2 bases and J by 6 bases. The CDR3 is made up of 15 amino acids. Here the CDR3 reads CASSYVSSGLTEQYF. The CDR3 DNA sequence: TGTGCCAGCAGTTACGTCTCTAGCGGCCTAACCGAGCAGTACTTC.

The chain joins TRBV7-9 to TRBJ1-6; D remains unclear. V lost 5 bases and J 10 bases, leaving 15 bases between the germline ends. In germline, CDR1 is SEHNR, CDR2 FQNEAQ (reference sequence). The CDR3 runs to 14 residues. CDR3 sequence reads: CASSPTGRESPLHF. The CDR3 DNA is TGTGCCAGCAGCCCCACGGGGAGGGAGTCACCCCTCCACTTT. The full variable domain, rest sourced from reference TRBV7-9 and TRBJ1-6, is DTGVSQNPRHKITKRGQNVTFRCDPISEHNRLYWYRQTLGQGPEFLTYFQNEAQLEKSRLLSDRFSAERPKGSFSTLEIQRTEQGDSAMYLCASSPTGRESPLHFGNGTRLTVT.

This clone appeared once. The chain has TRBV6-2 or TRBV6-3 and TRBJ1-2; the D gene is possibly TRBD1 (5 bases). This CDR3 is 14 amino acids long. Trimming stripped 7 bases from V and 0 bases from J, with 12 bases between. Per the germline V gene, CDR1 is MNHEY and CDR2 is SVGEGT. CDR3 bases: TGTGCCAGCACCCCACGACAGACTAACTATGGCTACACCTTC. Protein: CASTPRQTNYGYTF.

The chain is built from TRBV24-1 and TRBJ1-1; 9 bases are shared with TRBD1. J lost 4 bases, V lost 10 bases, and 6 bases had no gene match. Per germline, CDR1 KGHDR and CDR2 SFDVKD. This CDR3 comprises 13 residues. CDR3 in amino acids: CATTSDRGTEAFF. The CDR3, as DNA: TGTGCCACTACTTCGGACAGGGGCACTGAAGCTTTCTTT.

Comment on this clone: Additional DNA sequences in this sample encode the identical CDR3. The chain uses TRBV27 and TRBJ2-2; D is possibly TRBD2 (6 bases). The CDR3 sequence is 13 residues long. CDR1 is MNHEY and CDR2 is SMNVEV in the germline V gene (reference sequence). The V end lost 5 bases, the J end lost 6 bases, and 10 bases lay between the germline ends. As DNA, the CDR3 is TGTGCCAGCAGTCTACGACTAGCCGGGGAGCTGTTTTTT. Protein: CASSLRLAGELFF.

V usage is TRBV19 and J usage is TRBJ1-2; D might be TRBD1 (6 bases). Trimming took 3 bases from V and 4 from J, leaving 18 bases between them. Per the germline V gene, CDR1 is LNHDA and CDR2 is SQIVND (reference sequence). There are 16 residues in the CDR3. The CDR3 loop is CASSIKGGTHSYGYTF. The CDR3 DNA sequence: TGTGCCAGTAGTATTAAGGGGGGGACCCATTCCTATGGCTACACCTTC.

The chain recombines TRBV4-1 with TRBJ2-7; no reliable D call. This CDR3 comprises 16 residues. The V end was cut by 1 base, the J end by 3 bases, with 16 bases between. The germline CDR1 and CDR2 sequences are MGHRA and YSYEKL. CDR3 protein: CASSQVGLMPDYEQYF. For the CDR3, the DNA is TGCGCCAGCAGCCAAGTAGGTCTCATGCCAGACTACGAGCAGTACTTC.

This clone was seen once. V usage is TRBV18 and J usage is TRBJ2-7; 7 bases align to TRBD2. The germline V gene encodes CDR1 KGHSH and CDR2 LQKENI. CDR3 length: 16 residues. V dropped 0 bases and J dropped 4; count of bases not matched to a gene: 9. The CDR3 coding sequence is TGTGCCAGCTCACCACCGGGAGCGGCGGGGGATTACGAGCAGTACTTC. This translates into CASSPPGAAGDYEQYF.

About this clone: At the DNA level, this CDR3 is encoded by other sequences in the same sample as well. The genes are TRBV12-3 or TRBV12-4 and TRBJ1-4; D not certain. This CDR3 has 11 amino acids. Trimming stripped 1 base from V and 8 bases from J, with 2 bases between. The CDR3 here is CASSLGEKLFF. CDR3 in DNA: TGTGCCAGCAGTTTAGGCGAAAAACTGTTTTTT.

The chain employs TRBV19 and TRBJ1-5; D remains ambiguous. Germline V lookup: CDR1 LNHDA, CDR2 SQIVND (reference sequence). The V and J ends lost 1 base and 5 bases respectively, with 9 bases between them. The CDR3 spans 14 residues. The CDR3 DNA follows: TGTGCCAGTAGTATAGGCCGTCAATATCAGCCCCAGCATTTT. Protein: CASSIGRQYQPQHF.

V and J are TRBV28 and TRBJ2-5, with TRBD1 identical over 7 bases. CDR1 is MDHEN and CDR2 is SYDVKM in the germline V gene. V lost 5 bases to trimming and J lost 3 bases; unmatched junction nucleotides: 0. The CDR3 extends over 12 amino acids. The CDR3 DNA reads TGTGCCAGCAGTCAGGGGGAAGAGACCCAGTACTTC. Its translation is CASSQGEETQYF.

Here the CDR3 reads CATSSGNTGELFF. CDR3 nucleotides: TGTGCCACCAGTTCGGGCAACACCGGGGAGCTGTTTTTT. The chain links TRBV24-1 to TRBJ2-2; D is uncertain. V was shortened by 6 bases and J by 2 bases, with 6 bases between the two germline ends. The CDR3 contains 13 residues. Germline values: CDR1 KGHDR, CDR2 SFDVKD.

The chain combines TRBV6-6 with TRBJ1-2; 7 positions match TRBD1. Germline CDR1 reads MNHNY; CDR2 reads SVGAGI (reference sequence). CDR3 size: 14 residues. V was pared by 6 bases and J by 13 bases, with 17 bases of the junction left unmatched. The CDR3 DNA follows: TGTGCCAGCAGCCCGACCCAGGGGGGAGGGGTGAGCACCTTC. Its protein is CASSPTQGGGVSTF.

This sequence joins TRBV5-4 and TRBJ1-6, with 7 bases identical to TRBD1. Germline trimming cut 0 bases from V and 6 bases from J; bases unmatched to any gene: 3. Per the germline V gene, CDR1 is SGHNT and CDR2 is YYREEE (reference sequence). The CDR3 sequence is 15 residues long. The CDR3 sequence is CASSLDRGGNSPLHF. The CDR3 region has the DNA TGTGCCAGCAGCTTGGACAGGGGAGGTAATTCACCCCTCCACTTT.